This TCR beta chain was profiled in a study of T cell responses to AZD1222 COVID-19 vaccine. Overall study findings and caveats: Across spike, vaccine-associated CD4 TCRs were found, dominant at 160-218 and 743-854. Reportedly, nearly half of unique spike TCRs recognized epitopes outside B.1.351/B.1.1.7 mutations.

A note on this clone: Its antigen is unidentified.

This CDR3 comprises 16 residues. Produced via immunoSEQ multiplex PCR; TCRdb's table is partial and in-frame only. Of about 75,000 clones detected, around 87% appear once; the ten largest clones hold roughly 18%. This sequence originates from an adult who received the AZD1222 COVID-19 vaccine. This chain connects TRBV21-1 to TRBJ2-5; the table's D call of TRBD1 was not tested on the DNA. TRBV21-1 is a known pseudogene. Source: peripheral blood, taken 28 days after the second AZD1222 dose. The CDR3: CASSKVEDRVRETQYF. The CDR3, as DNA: TGTGCCAGCAGCAAAGTCGAGGACAGGGTTCGAGAGACCCAGTACTTC.